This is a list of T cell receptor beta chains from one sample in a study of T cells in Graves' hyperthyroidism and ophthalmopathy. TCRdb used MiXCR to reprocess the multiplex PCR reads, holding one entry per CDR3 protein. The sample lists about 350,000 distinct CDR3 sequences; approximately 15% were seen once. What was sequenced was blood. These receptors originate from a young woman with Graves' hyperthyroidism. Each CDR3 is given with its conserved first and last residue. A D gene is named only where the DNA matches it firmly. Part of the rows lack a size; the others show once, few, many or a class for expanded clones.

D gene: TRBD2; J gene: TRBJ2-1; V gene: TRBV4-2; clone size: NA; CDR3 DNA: TGTGCCAGCAGCCAAGATCGGGGGGGGCGTGAGCAGTTCTTC; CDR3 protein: CASSQDRGGREQFF
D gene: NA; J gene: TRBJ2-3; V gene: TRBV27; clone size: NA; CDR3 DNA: TGTGCCAGCAGTTTATCCCCATACGACGGTGTTACGCAGTATTTT; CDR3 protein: CASSLSPYDGVTQYF
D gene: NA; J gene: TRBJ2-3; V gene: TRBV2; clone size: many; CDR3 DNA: TGTGCCGGCGCAGGGGGGAGAGGCACAGATACGCAGTATTTT; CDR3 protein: CAGAGGRGTDTQYF
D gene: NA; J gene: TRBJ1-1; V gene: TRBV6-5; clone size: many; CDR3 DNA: TGTGCCAGCAGTTATAATGTCGACCTGGGACGACAAGCTTTCTTT; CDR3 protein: CASSYNVDLGRQAFF
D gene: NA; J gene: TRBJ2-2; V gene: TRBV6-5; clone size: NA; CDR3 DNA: TGTGCCAGCAGTTACCAACAGGCCGCCGGGGAGCTGTTTTTT; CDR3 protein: CASSYQQAAGELFF
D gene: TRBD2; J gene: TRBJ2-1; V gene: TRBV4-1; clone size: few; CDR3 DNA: TGCGCCAGCAGCCACATAGCGGGAGGGAGGAATGAGCAGTTCTTC; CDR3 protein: CASSHIAGGRNEQFF
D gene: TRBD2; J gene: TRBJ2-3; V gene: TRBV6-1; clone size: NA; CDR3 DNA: TGTGCCAGCAGTGAACTGACTAGCCGTGGTGATACGCAGTATTTT; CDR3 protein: CASSELTSRGDTQYF
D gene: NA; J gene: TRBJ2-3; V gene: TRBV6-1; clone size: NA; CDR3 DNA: TGTGCCAGCAGCTTGGACCCTATCAAGTTCGGCAGGGCGGGAGATACGCAGTATTTT; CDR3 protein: CASSLDPIKFGRAGDTQYF
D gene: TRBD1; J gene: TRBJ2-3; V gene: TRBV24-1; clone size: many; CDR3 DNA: TGTGCCACCCGCCCGACCAGGGGGAAGGGAGATACGCAGTATTTT; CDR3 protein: CATRPTRGKGDTQYF
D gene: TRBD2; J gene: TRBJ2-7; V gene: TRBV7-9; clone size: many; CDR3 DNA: TGTGCCAGCAGCTTAGGTACTAGCGGGAACGAGCAGTACTTC; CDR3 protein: CASSLGTSGNEQYF
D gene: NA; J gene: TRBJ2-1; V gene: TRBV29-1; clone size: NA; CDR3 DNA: TGCAGCGTTGATCCCCGGGATGAGCAGTTCTTC; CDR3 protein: CSVDPRDEQFF
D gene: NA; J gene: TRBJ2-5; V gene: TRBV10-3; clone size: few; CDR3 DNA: TGTGCCATCAGGGGACCAGATCAGACCCAGTACTTC; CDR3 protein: CAIRGPDQTQYF
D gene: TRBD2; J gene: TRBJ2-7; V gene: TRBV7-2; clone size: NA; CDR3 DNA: TGTGCCAGCAGTCCAGTAGCGGGAGGCTACGAGCAGTACTTC; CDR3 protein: CASSPVAGGYEQYF
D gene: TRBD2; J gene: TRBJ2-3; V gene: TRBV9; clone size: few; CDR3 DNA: TGTGCCAGCAGCGCTGCGGACGGGAGGGGCACAGATACGCAGTATTTT; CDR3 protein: CASSAADGRGTDTQYF
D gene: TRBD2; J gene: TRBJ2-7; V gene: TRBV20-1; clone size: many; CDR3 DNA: TGCAGTGCTAGAACCCGGGACTACTCCTACGAGCAGTACTTC; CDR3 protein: CSARTRDYSYEQYF
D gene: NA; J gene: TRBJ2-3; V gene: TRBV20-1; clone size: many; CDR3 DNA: TGCAGTGCTAGAGGGGTTGCAGATACGCAGTATTTT; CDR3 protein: CSARGVADTQYF
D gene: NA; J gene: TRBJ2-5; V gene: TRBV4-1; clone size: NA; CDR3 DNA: TGCGCCAGCAGCCCGCCCACGACCGGGGTGACCCAGTACTTC; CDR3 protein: CASSPPTTGVTQYF
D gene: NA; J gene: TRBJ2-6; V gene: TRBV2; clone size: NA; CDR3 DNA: TGTGCCAGCAGGGCCGACCCCCTAGGGGCCAACGTCCTGACTTTC; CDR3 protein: CASRADPLGANVLTF
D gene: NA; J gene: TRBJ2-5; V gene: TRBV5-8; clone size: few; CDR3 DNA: TGTGCCAGCAGCTCCAATCGGCAAGAGACCCAGTACTTC; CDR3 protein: CASSSNRQETQYF
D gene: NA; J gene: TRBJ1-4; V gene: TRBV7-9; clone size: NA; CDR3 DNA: TGTGCCAGCAGCCCCGATCCAGGAGGAGAGGAAAAACTGTTTTTT; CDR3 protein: CASSPDPGGEEKLFF
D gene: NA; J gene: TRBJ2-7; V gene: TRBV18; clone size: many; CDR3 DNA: TGTGCCAGCTCACCTTCGTTGGACTACGAGCAGTACTTC; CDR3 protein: CASSPSLDYEQYF
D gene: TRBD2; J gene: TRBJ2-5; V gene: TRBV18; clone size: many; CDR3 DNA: TGTGCCAGCTCACCACCTAGCGGGAGCGAGACCCAGTACTTC; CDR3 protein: CASSPPSGSETQYF
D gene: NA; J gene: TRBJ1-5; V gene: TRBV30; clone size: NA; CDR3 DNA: TGTGCCTGGAGCCTCAGGGGACAGCCCCAGCATTTT; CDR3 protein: CAWSLRGQPQHF
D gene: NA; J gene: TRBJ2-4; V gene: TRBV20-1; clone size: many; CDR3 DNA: TGCAGTGCTAGATTGCAGGACAAAAACATTCAGTACTTC; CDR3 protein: CSARLQDKNIQYF
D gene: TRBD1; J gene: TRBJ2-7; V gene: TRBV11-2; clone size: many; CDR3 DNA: TGTGCCAGCAGCTCGTCCGGGACAGGGCTCTACGAGCAGTACTTC; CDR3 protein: CASSSSGTGLYEQYF
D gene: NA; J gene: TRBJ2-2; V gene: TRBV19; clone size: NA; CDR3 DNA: TGTGCCAGTACCGTAGCCGGGGAGCTGTTTTTT; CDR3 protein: CASTVAGELFF